The rows below give T cell receptor beta chains drawn from one sample of a study of cytomegalovirus exposure and HLA in healthy donors. Profiled with immunoSEQ multiplex PCR; TCRdb holds only in-frame clones, not every one. The table lists more than 150,000 clones, 84% of them singletons. The sample consisted of PBMCs. The origin of the receptors is a boy between 2 and 10 years old in good health and CMV-seronegative. Both conserved end residues are part of each CDR3. A D gene is named only where the DNA matches it firmly. Part of the rows lack a size; the others show once, few, many or a class for expanded clones.

j_call: TRBJ2-1
v_call: TRBV28
clone_size: NA
d_call: NA
cdr3_aa: CASRLSGSSYNEQFF
cdr3_nt: TGTGCCAGTCGTCTAAGCGGTTCCTCCTACAATGAGCAGTTCTTC

j_call: TRBJ2-7
v_call: TRBV7-2
clone_size: few
d_call: TRBD2
cdr3_aa: CASSPIPGLAGGPRKEQYF
cdr3_nt: TGTGCCAGCAGCCCGATACCGGGACTAGCGGGAGGGCCCCGAAAGGAGCAGTACTTC

j_call: TRBJ2-5
v_call: TRBV5-8
clone_size: NA
d_call: TRBD2
cdr3_aa: CASSTGLAGSETQYF
cdr3_nt: TGTGCCAGCAGCACCGGACTAGCGGGATCAGAGACCCAGTACTTC

j_call: TRBJ2-3
v_call: TRBV28
clone_size: NA
d_call: NA
cdr3_aa: CASSWAGSTDTQYF
cdr3_nt: TGTGCCAGCAGTTGGGCAGGGAGCACAGATACGCAGTATTTT

j_call: TRBJ2-2
v_call: TRBV25-1
clone_size: NA
d_call: TRBD2
cdr3_aa: CASSEYERELSTGELFF
cdr3_nt: TGTGCCAGCAGTGAATATGAGCGGGAGCTGAGCACCGGGGAGCTGTTTTTT

j_call: TRBJ2-1
v_call: TRBV19
clone_size: NA
d_call: NA
cdr3_aa: CASSSGAYNEQFF
cdr3_nt: TGTGCCAGTAGCAGCGGAGCGTACAATGAGCAGTTCTTC

j_call: TRBJ2-2
v_call: TRBV19
clone_size: few
d_call: NA
cdr3_aa: CASSIPQNTGELFF
cdr3_nt: TGTGCCAGTAGTATACCCCAGAACACCGGGGAGCTGTTTTTT

j_call: TRBJ1-1
v_call: TRBV2
clone_size: few
d_call: NA
cdr3_aa: CASSEFPGLTEAFF
cdr3_nt: TGTGCCAGCAGTGAATTCCCGGGGTTGACTGAAGCTTTCTTT

j_call: TRBJ2-1
v_call: TRBV29-1
clone_size: few
d_call: TRBD1
cdr3_aa: CSVEDGQGAYNEQFF
cdr3_nt: TGCAGCGTTGAAGATGGACAGGGGGCATACAATGAGCAGTTCTTC

j_call: TRBJ2-7
v_call: TRBV28
clone_size: NA
d_call: TRBD2
cdr3_aa: CASSSRWTSASYEQYF
cdr3_nt: TGTGCCAGCAGTAGCCGTTGGACTAGCGCATCCTACGAGCAGTACTTC

j_call: TRBJ1-2
v_call: TRBV27
clone_size: NA
d_call: NA
cdr3_aa: CASGLQAGGMGGYIF
cdr3_nt: TGTGCCAGCGGCCTACAGGCGGGGGGGATGGGGGGCTACATCTTC

j_call: TRBJ1-5
v_call: TRBV2
clone_size: NA
d_call: TRBD1
cdr3_aa: CASRSTGDQPQHF
cdr3_nt: TGTGCCAGCAGAAGCACAGGGGATCAGCCCCAGCATTTT

j_call: TRBJ1-2
v_call: TRBV6-6
clone_size: NA
d_call: NA
cdr3_aa: CASSNPGVLDTYGYTF
cdr3_nt: TGTGCCAGCAGTAACCCAGGGGTCCTTGATACCTATGGCTACACCTTC

j_call: TRBJ1-2
v_call: TRBV7-9
clone_size: NA
d_call: NA
cdr3_aa: CASSLEGNGYTF
cdr3_nt: TGTGCCAGCAGCTTAGAGGGGAATGGCTACACCTTC

j_call: TRBJ2-2
v_call: TRBV5-1
clone_size: few
d_call: TRBD2
cdr3_aa: CASSLEPSGRNTGELFF
cdr3_nt: TGCGCCAGCAGCTTGGAGCCCAGCGGGAGGAACACCGGGGAGCTGTTTTTT

j_call: TRBJ2-1
v_call: TRBV27
clone_size: NA
d_call: TRBD2
cdr3_aa: CASSSNPRTRDEQFF
cdr3_nt: TGTGCCAGCAGTTCCAACCCCCGGACTAGGGATGAGCAGTTCTTC

j_call: TRBJ1-1
v_call: TRBV19
clone_size: NA
d_call: NA
cdr3_aa: CASSWARGVGTEAFF
cdr3_nt: TGTGCCAGTAGTTGGGCCAGGGGTGTGGGCACTGAAGCTTTCTTT

j_call: TRBJ2-7
v_call: TRBV29-1
clone_size: NA
d_call: NA
cdr3_aa: CSVGPGSYEQYF
cdr3_nt: TGCAGCGTTGGTCCAGGCTCCTACGAGCAGTACTTC

j_call: TRBJ2-7
v_call: TRBV21-1
clone_size: NA
d_call: NA
cdr3_aa: CASPLGQREYF
cdr3_nt: TGTGCCAGCCCCTTAGGACAGAGAGAGTACTTC

j_call: TRBJ1-6
v_call: TRBV6-5
clone_size: NA
d_call: TRBD1
cdr3_aa: CASSTSGTANSPLHF
cdr3_nt: TGTGCCAGCAGTACTTCCGGGACAGCTAATTCACCCCTCCACTTT

j_call: TRBJ1-2
v_call: TRBV28
clone_size: few
d_call: NA
cdr3_aa: CASSRWYYNYGYTF
cdr3_nt: TGTGCCAGCAGTCGCTGGTACTATAACTATGGCTACACCTTC

j_call: TRBJ2-7
v_call: TRBV5-1
clone_size: NA
d_call: TRBD2
cdr3_aa: CASSLTSGSNEQYF
cdr3_nt: TGCGCCAGCAGCTTGACTAGCGGGAGTAACGAGCAGTACTTC

j_call: TRBJ2-1
v_call: TRBV7-3
clone_size: NA
d_call: NA
cdr3_aa: CASSLGRAFSYNEQFF
cdr3_nt: TGTGCCAGCAGCTTAGGGCGGGCTTTCTCCTACAATGAGCAGTTCTTC

j_call: TRBJ2-2
v_call: TRBV9
clone_size: NA
d_call: NA
cdr3_aa: CASSVGNSGPTGELFF
cdr3_nt: TGTGCCAGCAGCGTAGGGAATAGCGGTCCCACCGGGGAGCTGTTTTTT

j_call: TRBJ2-7
v_call: TRBV4-1
clone_size: few
d_call: NA
cdr3_aa: CASSQGTDSHEQYF
cdr3_nt: TGCGCCAGCAGCCAAGGTACGGACAGCCACGAGCAGTACTTC

j_call: TRBJ1-5
v_call: TRBV6-5
clone_size: few
d_call: TRBD1
cdr3_aa: CASSQGQGSNQPQHF
cdr3_nt: TGTGCCAGCAGTCAGGGACAGGGGAGCAATCAGCCCCAGCATTTT

j_call: TRBJ1-2
v_call: TRBV27
clone_size: NA
d_call: NA
cdr3_aa: CASSYGEDYGYTF
cdr3_nt: TGTGCCAGCAGTTATGGGGAGGACTATGGCTACACCTTC

j_call: TRBJ2-3
v_call: TRBV5-1
clone_size: NA
d_call: TRBD2
cdr3_aa: CASSFSGRGSDTQYF
cdr3_nt: TGCGCCAGCAGCTTTAGCGGGAGGGGGTCAGATACGCAGTATTTT

j_call: TRBJ2-7
v_call: TRBV25-1
clone_size: NA
d_call: NA
cdr3_aa: CASSVHSEQYF
cdr3_nt: TGTGCCAGCAGTGTCCACAGCGAGCAGTACTTC

j_call: TRBJ2-7
v_call: TRBV28
clone_size: NA
d_call: TRBD2
cdr3_aa: CASSLSFTRLAGAEYEQYF
cdr3_nt: TGTGCCAGCAGTTTATCATTCACCCGACTAGCGGGAGCGGAATACGAGCAGTACTTC

j_call: TRBJ1-5
v_call: TRBV4-2
clone_size: NA
d_call: NA
cdr3_aa: CASSQEAQVMGNQPQHF
cdr3_nt: TGTGCCAGCAGCCAAGAGGCTCAGGTGATGGGCAATCAGCCCCAGCATTTT

j_call: TRBJ1-1
v_call: TRBV13
clone_size: NA
d_call: TRBD1
cdr3_aa: CASSLRTGVAEAFF
cdr3_nt: TGTGCCAGCAGCTTAAGGACAGGGGTCGCTGAAGCTTTCTTT

j_call: TRBJ2-3
v_call: TRBV19
clone_size: NA
d_call: TRBD2
cdr3_aa: CASSLGLAGADTQYF
cdr3_nt: TGTGCCAGTAGCCTCGGACTAGCGGGTGCGGATACGCAGTATTTT

j_call: TRBJ1-1
v_call: TRBV28
clone_size: once
d_call: NA
cdr3_aa: CASSLIQGGNTEAFF
cdr3_nt: TGTGCCAGCAGTTTAATTCAGGGAGGAAACACTGAAGCTTTCTTT

j_call: TRBJ1-1
v_call: TRBV25-1
clone_size: NA
d_call: TRBD1
cdr3_aa: CASSPSGQGDLNAFF
cdr3_nt: TGTGCCAGCAGTCCTAGCGGACAGGGGGACTTGAATGCTTTCTTT

j_call: TRBJ2-1
v_call: TRBV10-1
clone_size: few
d_call: NA
cdr3_aa: CASGELSYNEQFF
cdr3_nt: TGCGCCAGCGGAGAGCTCTCCTACAATGAGCAGTTCTTC

j_call: TRBJ2-1
v_call: TRBV4-1
clone_size: NA
d_call: TRBD2
cdr3_aa: CASTAGPSGRTSYNEQFF
cdr3_nt: TGCGCCAGCACCGCAGGCCCTAGCGGGAGGACCTCCTACAATGAGCAGTTCTTC

j_call: TRBJ1-2
v_call: TRBV28
clone_size: NA
d_call: TRBD1
cdr3_aa: CASSQGGYGYTF
cdr3_nt: TGTGCCAGCAGCCAGGGGGGCTATGGCTACACCTTC

j_call: TRBJ2-1
v_call: TRBV15
clone_size: once
d_call: NA
cdr3_aa: CATSRETNSYNEQFF
cdr3_nt: TGTGCCACCAGCAGGGAGACTAACTCCTACAATGAGCAGTTCTTC

j_call: TRBJ1-2
v_call: TRBV4-1
clone_size: NA
d_call: NA
cdr3_aa: CASSQANGYTF
cdr3_nt: TGCGCCAGCAGCCAAGCTAATGGCTACACCTTC

j_call: TRBJ2-2
v_call: TRBV6-5
clone_size: NA
d_call: NA
cdr3_aa: CASSRGTGELFF
cdr3_nt: TGTGCCAGCAGTCGAGGGACCGGGGAGCTGTTTTTT

j_call: TRBJ1-3
v_call: TRBV6-1
clone_size: NA
d_call: NA
cdr3_aa: CASSLTTGLGNTIYF
cdr3_nt: TGTGCCAGCAGTTTAACAACAGGGTTGGGAAACACCATATATTTT